This TCR beta chain was sequenced for a study of Tregs in tolerant kidney transplant recipients (dated 2019 in TCRdb). With regard to the full study: The transplants used related donors with nonmyeloablative bone marrow transplantation, and mixed chimerism in the human trials was transient. Before combined kidney and bone marrow transplantation, this study identified donor-specific regulatory T cells using TCRbeta sequencing and then followed those same cells after transplant. Paper-wide results and their limitations: Although technical replication error seemed to be minimal, the question of biological reproducibility was not addressed directly. Expanding Tregs with activated donor B cells appeared to identify the most biologically relevant and donor-specific TCRbeta repertoire. Because the study included only a small number of patients, the results must be confirmed in larger populations and under other immunosuppression protocols. PCR primers changed over time for some patients, so nucleotide-level comparison across those patients' samples was not possible. In tolerant patients, donor-specific Tregs expanded more than Tregs overall, which suggests antigen-driven rather than nonspecific expansion.

V lost 0 bases and J lost 4 bases, and the count of bases not matched to a germline gene is 8. CDR1 and CDR2 (LNHNV, YYDKDF) derive from the germline V gene (reference sequence). Including cysteine and phenylalanine, the CDR3 has 17 amino acids. The DNA shown is the 51-base CDR3, in frame from base 1. The time point label here, explained by the study, means: blood sample drawn before combined kidney and bone marrow transplant. Thawed PBMCs were FACS-sorted into unstimulated Tregs (CD4+CD25+CD127-), CD4+ non-Tregs (CD4+CD25-), CD4 cells and CD8 cells. The patients were a few recipients of combined kidney and bone marrow transplants from the ITN036ST trial, and samples were available only for these trial subjects. Healthy control blood was processed to PBMCs by Ficoll density gradient and cryopreserved, and patient PBMCs were collected before and after transplant. Genomic DNA was extracted from sorted cells with the QIAGEN DNeasy Blood and Tissue Kit for TCRbeta CDR3 sequencing. High-throughput TCRbeta CDR3 sequencing was carried out commercially through immunoSEQ, with PCR amplification with bias correction and internal controls included. The study's own analysis went as follows. Unique productive TCRbeta sequences were defined by CDR3 nucleotide sequence when primers matched and otherwise by CDR3 amino acid sequence together with Vbeta and Jbeta genes. Sorting error was corrected by removing sequences shared between sorted populations at a frequency ratio of 2:1 or less, and the remaining shared sequences were assigned to the higher population. Sequences were defined as donor-reactive when expanded at least 5-fold in CFSE-low cells versus unstimulated cells and present at a frequency of at least 0.01% in CFSE-low cells. Repertoire divergence was quantified by Jensen-Shannon divergence calculated from the top 100 TCRbeta sequences ranked by frequency. When a sample had multiple sequencing runs, each run was corrected for sorting error separately and the runs were then pooled. Not all clones reach the TCRdb copy of this immuneACCESS table, which keeps in-frame sequences only. Checked studies attribute under half of the gap to unresolved V genes and leave the rest unexplained. V and J calls and clone size are copied from that table; D and trimming were computed from the DNA. In this sample the table shows more than 75,000 clones, 93% of which occur a single time. The top ten clonotypes cover approximately 0.5% of the sample.

As concerns this clone: What this receptor recognizes is not known. Base qualities are not recorded, but no much larger clone differs from it by a single base.

The receptor chain draws on TRBV15 and TRBJ2-1; 8 middle bases align to TRBD1. This sample comprised CD4+ T cells from blood, obtained before the transplant. The origin of this receptor is a human donor who received a combined kidney and bone marrow transplant. The CDR3 corresponds to CATSRDLVTGVYNEQFF. The nucleotides read TGTGCCACCAGCAGAGATCTGGTGACAGGGGTGTACAATGAGCAGTTCTTC.